Below are 11 T cell receptor beta chains sequenced from a single sample in a study of vaccination and CD4 T cells after COVID-19. TCRdb analysed the PCR reads with MiXCR anew, one entry per CDR3 protein. The sample holds some 15,000 distinct CDR3 sequences, approximately 72% seen once. This specimen consisted of CD4+ T cells from blood, obtained after SARS-CoV-2 vaccination. The receptors derive from a human donor who had recovered from COVID-19.

The V gene is TRBV30, the J gene TRBJ1-2; 9 bases align to TRBD1. V dropped 3 bases and J dropped 8; count of bases not matched to a gene: 4. The germline V gene encodes CDR1 GTSNPN and CDR2 SVGIG (reference sequence). The CDR3 runs 12 residues. The CDR3 is CAWRAGTGGYTF. The CDR3 DNA sequence: TGTGCCTGGAGGGCCGGGACAGGGGGCTACACCTTC.

The chain is built from TRBV20-1 and TRBJ2-2; D is undetermined. The V gene's germline CDR1 is DFQATT and CDR2 SNEGSKA (reference sequence). The CDR3 spans 13 residues. Trimming took off 2 bases at V and 4 bases at J, with 8 bases between the two ends. For the CDR3, the DNA is TGCAGTGCTAGAATTACCAGCACCGGGGAGCTGTTTTTT. Encoded protein: CSARITSTGELFF.

This chain connects TRBV20-1 to TRBJ1-5; maybe TRBD1 (5 bases). The CDR3 extends over 16 amino acids. CDR1 is DFQATT and CDR2 is SNEGSKA in the germline V gene (reference sequence). Trimming left V 0 bases short and J 5 bases short, with 17 bases between. CDR3 amino acids: CSARDIRGGSHQPQHF. In DNA, the CDR3 is TGCAGTGCTAGAGATATTCGTGGGGGATCCCATCAGCCCCAGCATTTT.

As for this clonotype: Because it lacks the conserved phenylalanine or tryptophan at the end, this CDR3 is likely a read error. The gene calls are TRBV5-3 and TRBJ1-1; D not resolved. TRBV5-3 falls under the ORF class, with uncertain function. V was trimmed by 8 bases and J by 3 bases, leaving 20 bases between them. This CDR3 comprises 15 residues. DNA of the CDR3: TGTGCCAGTATCGGACGGAGCCAAGCTGACACTGAAGCTTTCGTT. Translation gives CASIGRSQADTEAFV.

The chain combines TRBV6-5 with TRBJ2-7, with D unclear. This CDR3 region has 15 residues. Germline CDR1 MNHEY, CDR2 SVGAGI. Deletions cut 0 bases from V and 2 bases from J, with 11 bases between. CDR3 in amino acids: CASSYSTGGPYEQYF. CDR3 bases: TGTGCCAGCAGTTACTCGACCGGCGGTCCCTACGAGCAGTACTTC.

V and J are TRBV27 and TRBJ1-2; TRBD1 agrees at 7 bases. J lost 4 bases, V lost 6 bases, and 8 bases had no gene match. Germline-derived CDR1 and CDR2 are MNHEY and SMNVEV (reference sequence). This CDR3 is 14 amino acids long. Here the CDR3 reads CASSRDRAIYGYTF. CDR3 nucleotides: TGTGCCAGCAGCCGGGACAGAGCAATCTATGGCTACACCTTC.

The chain carries TRBV28 and TRBJ1-2; 7 bases agree with TRBD1. CDR3 length equals 15 residues. Germline V gene lookup returns CDR1 MDHEN and CDR2 SYDVKM. Trimming at V came to 2 bases and at J to 7 bases, leaving 10 bases not matched to a gene. Here the CDR3 reads CASSLGAGGPFGYTF. CDR3 DNA sequence: TGTGCCAGCAGTTTAGGGGCAGGGGGTCCGTTTGGCTACACCTTC.

V usage is TRBV6-1 and J usage is TRBJ2-2; D gene uncertain. This CDR3 region has 11 residues. Looked up from germline, CDR1 is MNHNS and CDR2 is SASEGT. V lost 7 bases and J 8 bases, leaving 8 bases between the germline ends. Here the CDR3 reads CASTLIGELFF. In DNA form, the CDR3 reads TGTGCCAGCACCTTAATAGGGGAGCTGTTTTTT.

The chain is built from TRBV20-1 and TRBJ1-1; the D is unclear. Trimming removed 3 bases at V and 0 bases at J, with 14 bases between. CDR3 length: 15 amino acids. The germline V gene has CDR1 DFQATT and CDR2 SNEGSKA (reference sequence). CDR3 sequence reads: CSASPSGRLNTEAFF. The CDR3 bases are TGCAGTGCTAGCCCCTCCGGCAGGTTGAACACTGAAGCTTTCTTT.

This clonotype appeared a few times. This chain uses TRBV7-9 with TRBJ2-2, with 8 bases matching TRBD1. V was pared by 5 bases and J by 7 bases, with 12 bases of the junction left unmatched. The CDR3 sequence is 16 residues long. The V gene's germline CDR1 is SEHNR and CDR2 FQNEAQ (reference sequence). The CDR3 spells CASSRRTGIMGGELFF. The CDR3 DNA follows: TGTGCCAGCAGCCGAAGGACAGGGATAATGGGCGGGGAGCTGTTTTTT.

This clonotype was detected only a few times. The genes are TRBV5-4 and TRBJ2-5; 9 bases line up with TRBD1. The CDR3 extends over 13 amino acids. In germline, CDR1 is SGHNT, CDR2 YYREEE (reference sequence). V trimming: 4 bases; J trimming: 5 bases; junction bases outside the gene matches: 3. CDR3 DNA: TGTGCCAGCAGCGAGACAGGGGGGGAGACCCAGTACTTC. Translation: CASSETGGETQYF.